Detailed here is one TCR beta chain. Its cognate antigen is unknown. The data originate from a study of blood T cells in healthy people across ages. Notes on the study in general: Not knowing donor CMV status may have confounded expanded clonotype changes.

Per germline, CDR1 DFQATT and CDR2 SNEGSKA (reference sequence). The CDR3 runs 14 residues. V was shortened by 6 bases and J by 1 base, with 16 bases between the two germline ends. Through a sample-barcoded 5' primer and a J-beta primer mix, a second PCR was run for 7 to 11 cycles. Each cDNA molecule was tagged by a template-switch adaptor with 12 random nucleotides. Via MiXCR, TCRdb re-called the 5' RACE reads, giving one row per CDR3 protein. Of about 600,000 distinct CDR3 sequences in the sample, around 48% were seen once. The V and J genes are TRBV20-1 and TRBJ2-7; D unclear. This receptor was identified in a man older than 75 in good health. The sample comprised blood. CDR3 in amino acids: CSALGTTRSYEQYF. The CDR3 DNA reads TGCAGTGCCCTTGGAACGACACGGTCCTACGAGCAGTACTTC.